This note documents a single TCR beta chain sequence. The data were obtained in a study of sequential checkpoint blockade in melanoma. Study at large: Patients were randomized 1:1 to nivolumab-then-ipilimumab or ipilimumab-then-nivolumab first-line. Maintenance nivolumab came after either treatment sequence.

The sample's treatment: randomized to nivolumab then ipilimumab (arm A) or the reverse (arm B). Patients had received no earlier DNA-damaging chemotherapy. Live CD3+CD8+ CD19− CD56− cells were sorted from PBMCs. Measured with immunoSEQ multiplex PCR; TCRdb has only the in-frame clones, and not every one. The table includes 9,500 to 11,000 clones, 50% to 65% detected once. The clonotype comes from a human donor with melanoma. Sample: CD8+ T cells sorted from blood (inferred from file names), taken from a patient given nivolumab and ipilimumab in sequence.

CDR3 in DNA: TGCGCCAGCAGCCAAGCCGGGAAGAGCAATCAGCCCCAGCATTTT. It specifies CASSQAGKSNQPQHF. J is TRBJ1-5 and V is TRBV4-3; unclear D gene. In germline, CDR1 is LGHNA, CDR2 YSLEER. The CDR3 consists of 15 residues. V gave up 1 base and J gave up 1 base, with 8 bases separating them.